This is a list of T cell receptor beta chains from one sample in a study of CD8 T cells in Susac syndrome. TCRdb reprocessed the immunoSEQ multiplex PCR reads via MiXCR and lists one record per CDR3 protein. The table lists around 85,000 distinct CDR3 sequences, 95% of them singletons. Material: CD8+ T cells from PBMCs. The receptors were sampled from a human donor with Susac syndrome. CDR3s include the opening cysteine and the closing phenylalanine or tryptophan. Each record gives: D gene, clone size, J gene, V gene, CDR3 DNA, CDR3 protein. The D gene is left open where the match is weak. The size field is filled for only some rows; it gives once, few, many or a size class.

d_gene: TRBD2
abundance: -
j_gene: TRBJ2-1
v_gene: TRBV29-1
CDR3nt: TGCAGCGTTGGTGCGGCTAGCGGGAGTTGGAATGAGCAGTTCTTC
CDR3aa: CSVGAASGSWNEQFF

d_gene: TRBD1
abundance: -
j_gene: TRBJ1-5
v_gene: TRBV6-6
CDR3nt: TGTGCCAGCAGTTCGCCGGGACAGAACAATCAGCCCCAGCATTTT
CDR3aa: CASSSPGQNNQPQHF

d_gene: -
abundance: -
j_gene: TRBJ2-1
v_gene: TRBV30
CDR3nt: TGTGCCTGGCACGACTTGTCGTACAATGAGCAGTTCTTC
CDR3aa: CAWHDLSYNEQFF

d_gene: -
abundance: -
j_gene: TRBJ2-5
v_gene: TRBV7-9
CDR3nt: TGTGCCAGCAGCTTAGGATATTCTCAAGAGACCCAGTACTTC
CDR3aa: CASSLGYSQETQYF

d_gene: TRBD2
abundance: -
j_gene: TRBJ2-1
v_gene: TRBV29-1
CDR3nt: TGCAGCGTTGTCGACCCAGGGGTGACGGGACTAGCGGGATACAATGAGCAGTTCTTC
CDR3aa: CSVVDPGVTGLAGYNEQFF

d_gene: -
abundance: -
j_gene: TRBJ2-5
v_gene: TRBV29-1
CDR3nt: TGCAGCGTTGAAGATCAAACAGATGGGGAGACCCAGTACTTC
CDR3aa: CSVEDQTDGETQYF

d_gene: TRBD2
abundance: -
j_gene: TRBJ2-5
v_gene: TRBV25-1
CDR3nt: TGTGCCAGCAGTGAATCGGGCGGGGGAGTTTTGGGAGAGACCCAGTACTTC
CDR3aa: CASSESGGGVLGETQYF

d_gene: TRBD2
abundance: -
j_gene: TRBJ2-7
v_gene: TRBV4-3
CDR3nt: TGCGCCAGCAGCCAAGATGGGCCCGGGACTAGCGTGTTGTACGAGCAGTACTTC
CDR3aa: CASSQDGPGTSVLYEQYF

d_gene: -
abundance: -
j_gene: TRBJ2-3
v_gene: TRBV3-1
CDR3nt: TGTGCCAGCAGCCAAGTAGGGCCATCGGCCACAGATACGCAGTATTTT
CDR3aa: CASSQVGPSATDTQYF

d_gene: -
abundance: -
j_gene: TRBJ2-1
v_gene: TRBV20-1
CDR3nt: TGCAGTGCTAGAGTAACGGGATTTTACAATGAGCAGTTCTTC
CDR3aa: CSARVTGFYNEQFF

d_gene: TRBD1
abundance: -
j_gene: TRBJ1-1
v_gene: TRBV29-1
CDR3nt: TGCAGCGTGCGACAGGGGGAGGGGCTTGGAGCTTTCTTT
CDR3aa: CSVRQGEGLGAFF

d_gene: -
abundance: -
j_gene: TRBJ1-5
v_gene: TRBV5-6
CDR3nt: TGTGCCAGCAGCTTCGGGGGACAGCCCCAGCATTTT
CDR3aa: CASSFGGQPQHF

d_gene: TRBD1
abundance: -
j_gene: TRBJ2-7
v_gene: TRBV15
CDR3nt: TGTGCCACGACCGAATTCGCGACAGGGGGCGATGAGCAGTACTTC
CDR3aa: CATTEFATGGDEQYF

d_gene: -
abundance: -
j_gene: TRBJ2-2
v_gene: TRBV5-6
CDR3nt: TGTGCCAGCAGCTGGGGGGCCGGGGAGCTGTTTTTT
CDR3aa: CASSWGAGELFF

d_gene: -
abundance: -
j_gene: TRBJ2-5
v_gene: TRBV7-8
CDR3nt: TGTGCCAGCAGCCTCTCCACGGTCCGGGAGACCCAGTACTTC
CDR3aa: CASSLSTVRETQYF

d_gene: -
abundance: -
j_gene: TRBJ2-1
v_gene: TRBV6-2/TRBV6-3
CDR3nt: TGTGCCAGCAGTAACCGCCGGGATAAGCTAACTTACAATGAGCAGTTCTTC
CDR3aa: CASSNRRDKLTYNEQFF

d_gene: -
abundance: -
j_gene: TRBJ1-5
v_gene: TRBV15
CDR3nt: TGTGCCACCAGCAGAGGAGGAGATCAGCCCCAGCATTTT
CDR3aa: CATSRGGDQPQHF

d_gene: -
abundance: -
j_gene: TRBJ2-4
v_gene: TRBV7-2
CDR3nt: TGTGCCAGCAGTATTAACCCAGGCATTCAGTACTTC
CDR3aa: CASSINPGIQYF

d_gene: TRBD2
abundance: -
j_gene: TRBJ2-1
v_gene: TRBV6-6
CDR3nt: TGTGCCAGCAGTCAGCCGGGACTAGCGGAAAATGAGCAGTTCTTC
CDR3aa: CASSQPGLAENEQFF

d_gene: -
abundance: -
j_gene: TRBJ2-1
v_gene: TRBV20-1
CDR3nt: TGCAGTGCGAGGGACCCGGAGGGGGGCTATGAGCAGTTCTTC
CDR3aa: CSARDPEGGYEQFF

d_gene: -
abundance: -
j_gene: TRBJ2-7
v_gene: TRBV19
CDR3nt: TGTGCCAGTAGTACCCTCAGGGGCAACGAGCAGTACTTC
CDR3aa: CASSTLRGNEQYF

d_gene: TRBD1
abundance: -
j_gene: TRBJ2-2
v_gene: TRBV29-1
CDR3nt: TGCAGCGTTCGTCAGGGGGCTTACACCGGGGAGCTGTTTTTT
CDR3aa: CSVRQGAYTGELFF

d_gene: TRBD2
abundance: -
j_gene: TRBJ2-5
v_gene: TRBV7-2
CDR3nt: TGTGCCAGCAGCTTAGTAGGGGGGGGACTAGCGGACCAAGAGACCCAGTACTTC
CDR3aa: CASSLVGGGLADQETQYF

d_gene: -
abundance: -
j_gene: TRBJ1-1
v_gene: TRBV18
CDR3nt: TGTGCCAGCTCACCGCAGACGGCGAACACTGAAGCTTTCTTT
CDR3aa: CASSPQTANTEAFF

d_gene: -
abundance: -
j_gene: TRBJ1-1
v_gene: TRBV7-7
CDR3nt: TGTGCTAGCAGCCGGGGCCATAACACTGAAGCTTTCTTT
CDR3aa: CASSRGHNTEAFF

d_gene: TRBD2
abundance: -
j_gene: TRBJ2-3
v_gene: TRBV20-1
CDR3nt: TGCAGTGCTAGGACCGAGCGGGAGGCAGATACGCAGTATTTT
CDR3aa: CSARTEREADTQYF

d_gene: TRBD1
abundance: -
j_gene: TRBJ2-3
v_gene: TRBV4-1
CDR3nt: TGCGCCAGCAGCCAAGATCCCCTAGGACAGGGGCAGGGGGATACGCAGTATTTT
CDR3aa: CASSQDPLGQGQGDTQYF

d_gene: -
abundance: -
j_gene: TRBJ2-7
v_gene: TRBV5-6
CDR3nt: TGTGCCAGCAGCGACCGGGACCCCCCAGACTACGAGCAGTACTTC
CDR3aa: CASSDRDPPDYEQYF

d_gene: -
abundance: -
j_gene: TRBJ2-7
v_gene: TRBV27
CDR3nt: TGTGCCAGCAGTCGCAGGGGTAATTCCGAGCAGTACTTC
CDR3aa: CASSRRGNSEQYF

d_gene: TRBD1
abundance: -
j_gene: TRBJ2-1
v_gene: TRBV18
CDR3nt: TGTGCCAGCTCACCACCGGACAGGGTATCCTACAATGAGCAGTTCTTC
CDR3aa: CASSPPDRVSYNEQFF

d_gene: TRBD2
abundance: few
j_gene: TRBJ2-7
v_gene: TRBV7-8
CDR3nt: TGTGCCAGCAGCTTGACTAGCGGGGCCTACGAGCAGTACTTC
CDR3aa: CASSLTSGAYEQYF

d_gene: -
abundance: -
j_gene: TRBJ2-7
v_gene: TRBV12-3/TRBV12-4
CDR3nt: TGTGCCAGCAGAACAGAGGGTCCCTACGAGCAGTACTTC
CDR3aa: CASRTEGPYEQYF

d_gene: -
abundance: -
j_gene: TRBJ2-3
v_gene: TRBV4-3
CDR3nt: TGCGCCAGCAGCCAAACCCTCGGGAACACAGATACGCAGTATTTT
CDR3aa: CASSQTLGNTDTQYF

d_gene: -
abundance: -
j_gene: TRBJ2-7
v_gene: TRBV19
CDR3nt: TGTGCCAGTAGTATTCTCGGGGGGCCCTACGAGCAGTACTTC
CDR3aa: CASSILGGPYEQYF

d_gene: -
abundance: -
j_gene: TRBJ2-1
v_gene: TRBV9
CDR3nt: TGTGCCAGCAGCGTAGTAACAGGGACCCTCAATGAGCAGTTCTTC
CDR3aa: CASSVVTGTLNEQFF

d_gene: -
abundance: -
j_gene: TRBJ2-1
v_gene: TRBV6-1
CDR3nt: TGTGCCAGCAGTGAACGGAATAGGGGGGGCAAGAATGAGCAGTTCTTC
CDR3aa: CASSERNRGGKNEQFF

d_gene: TRBD2
abundance: once
j_gene: TRBJ2-3
v_gene: TRBV14
CDR3nt: TGTGCCAGCAGCCCCGGGGGGTTTCTAAGCACAGATACGCAGTATTTT
CDR3aa: CASSPGGFLSTDTQYF

d_gene: -
abundance: -
j_gene: TRBJ2-1
v_gene: TRBV3-1
CDR3nt: TGTGCCAGCAGCCAAGATCAAGTGGAGCAGTTCTTC
CDR3aa: CASSQDQVEQFF

d_gene: TRBD1
abundance: -
j_gene: TRBJ2-7
v_gene: TRBV28
CDR3nt: TGTGCCAGCCTTCGGACAGGGTTTATCTACGAGCAGTACTTC
CDR3aa: CASLRTGFIYEQYF